Below, one T cell receptor (beta chain) is given with its context. Profiling relied on immunoSEQ multiplex PCR, and the TCRdb table lists in-frame clones only, not all of them. The table records approximately 29,000 clones, 85% to 95% of them present only once. CDR1 is SGHDN and CDR2 is FVKESK in the germline V gene. V shed 4 bases and J shed 7 bases, with 11 bases lying between them. This CDR3 is 13 amino acids long. This entry is derived from a study of blood T cell repertoires in COVID-19. Study-level background: Donors in the United States, Italy and Spain gave samples during acute or convalescent COVID-19.

Enrolment of Seattle patients took place during active infection, and they were followed longitudinally. Sequencing used peripheral blood. The TCR originated in a woman between 65 and 79 years old with COVID-19, enrolled during active disease. This sequence joins TRBV14 and TRBJ1-5, with D unresolved. This chain's CDR3 is CASSLTENQPQHF. The CDR3 DNA follows: TGTGCCAGCAGCCTTACAGAGAACCAGCCCCAGCATTTT.